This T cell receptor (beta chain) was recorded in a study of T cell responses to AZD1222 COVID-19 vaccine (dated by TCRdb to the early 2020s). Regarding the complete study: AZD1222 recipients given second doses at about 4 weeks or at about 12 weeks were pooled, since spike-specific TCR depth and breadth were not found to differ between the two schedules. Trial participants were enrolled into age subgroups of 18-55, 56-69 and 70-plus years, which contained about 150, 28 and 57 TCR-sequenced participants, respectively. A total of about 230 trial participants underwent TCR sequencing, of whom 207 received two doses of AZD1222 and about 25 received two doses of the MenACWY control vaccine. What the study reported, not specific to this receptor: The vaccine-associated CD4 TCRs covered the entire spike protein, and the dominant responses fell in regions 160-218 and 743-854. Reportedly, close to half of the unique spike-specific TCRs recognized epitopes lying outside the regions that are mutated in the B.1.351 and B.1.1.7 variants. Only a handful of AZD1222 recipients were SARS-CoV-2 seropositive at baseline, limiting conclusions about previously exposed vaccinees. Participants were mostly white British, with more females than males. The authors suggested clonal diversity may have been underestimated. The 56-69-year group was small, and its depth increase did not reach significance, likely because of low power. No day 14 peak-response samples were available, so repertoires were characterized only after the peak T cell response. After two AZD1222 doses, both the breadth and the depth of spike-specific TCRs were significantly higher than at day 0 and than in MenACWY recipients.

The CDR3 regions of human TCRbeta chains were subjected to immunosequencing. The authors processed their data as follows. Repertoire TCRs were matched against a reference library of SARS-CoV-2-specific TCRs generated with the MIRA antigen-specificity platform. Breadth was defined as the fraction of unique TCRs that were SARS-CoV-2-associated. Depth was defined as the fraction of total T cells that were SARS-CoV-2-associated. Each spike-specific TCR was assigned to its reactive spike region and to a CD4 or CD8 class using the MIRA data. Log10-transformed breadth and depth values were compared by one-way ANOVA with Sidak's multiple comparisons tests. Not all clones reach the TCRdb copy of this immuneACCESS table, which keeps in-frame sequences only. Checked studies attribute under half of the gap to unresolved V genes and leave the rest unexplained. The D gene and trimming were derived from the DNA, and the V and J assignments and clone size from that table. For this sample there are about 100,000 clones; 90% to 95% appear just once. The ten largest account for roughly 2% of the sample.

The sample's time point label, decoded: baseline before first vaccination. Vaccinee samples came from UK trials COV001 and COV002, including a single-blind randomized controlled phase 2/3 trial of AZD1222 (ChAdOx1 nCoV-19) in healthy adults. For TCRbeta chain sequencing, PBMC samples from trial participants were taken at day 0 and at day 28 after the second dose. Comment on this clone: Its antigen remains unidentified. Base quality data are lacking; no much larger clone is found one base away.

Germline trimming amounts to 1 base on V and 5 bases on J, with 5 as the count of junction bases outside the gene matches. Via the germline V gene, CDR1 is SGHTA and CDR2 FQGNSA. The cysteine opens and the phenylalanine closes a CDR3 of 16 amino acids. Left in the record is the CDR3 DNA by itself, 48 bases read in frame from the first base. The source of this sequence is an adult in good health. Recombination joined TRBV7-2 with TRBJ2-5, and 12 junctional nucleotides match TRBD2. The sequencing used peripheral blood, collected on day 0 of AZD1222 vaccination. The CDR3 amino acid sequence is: CASSLDGLAGMETQYF. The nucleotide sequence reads TGTGCCAGCAGCTTAGACGGACTAGCGGGGATGGAGACCCAGTACTTC.